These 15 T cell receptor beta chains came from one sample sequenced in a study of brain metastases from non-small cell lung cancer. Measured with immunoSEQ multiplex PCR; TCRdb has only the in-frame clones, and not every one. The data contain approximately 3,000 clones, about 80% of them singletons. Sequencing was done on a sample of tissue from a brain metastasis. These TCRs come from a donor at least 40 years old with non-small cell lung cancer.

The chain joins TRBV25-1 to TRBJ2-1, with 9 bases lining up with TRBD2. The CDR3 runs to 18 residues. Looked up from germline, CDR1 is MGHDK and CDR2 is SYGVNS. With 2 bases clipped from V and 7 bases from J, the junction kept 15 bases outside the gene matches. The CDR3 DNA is TGTGCCAGCAGTGAACAATCCTATCTAGCGGGGCTAACGAATGAGCAGTTCTTC. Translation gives CASSEQSYLAGLTNEQFF.

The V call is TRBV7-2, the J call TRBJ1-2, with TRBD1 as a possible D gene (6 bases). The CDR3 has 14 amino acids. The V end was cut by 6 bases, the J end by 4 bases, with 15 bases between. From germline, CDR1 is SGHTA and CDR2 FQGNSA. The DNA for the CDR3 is TGTGCCAGCAGTAACCCGGGGGCCGGCTATGGCTACACCTTC. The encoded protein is CASSNPGAGYGYTF. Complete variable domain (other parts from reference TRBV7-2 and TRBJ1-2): GAGVSQSPSNKVTEKGKDVELRCDPISGHTALYWYRQSLGQGLEFLIYFQGNSAPDKSGLPSDRFSAERTGGSVSTLTIQRTQQEDSAVYLCASSNPGAGYGYTFGSGTRLTVV.

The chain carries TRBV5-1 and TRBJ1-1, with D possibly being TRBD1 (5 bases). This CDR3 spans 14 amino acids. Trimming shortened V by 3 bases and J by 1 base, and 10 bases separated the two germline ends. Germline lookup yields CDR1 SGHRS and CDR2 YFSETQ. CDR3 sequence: CASSSGQPNTEAFF. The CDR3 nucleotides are TGCGCCAGCAGCTCAGGACAACCGAACACTGAAGCTTTCTTT.

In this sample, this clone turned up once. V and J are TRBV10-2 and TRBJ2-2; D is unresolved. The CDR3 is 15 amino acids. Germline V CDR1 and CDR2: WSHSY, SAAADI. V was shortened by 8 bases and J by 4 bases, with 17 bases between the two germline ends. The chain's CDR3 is CASRALSISTGELFF. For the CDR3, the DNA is TGCGCCAGCCGTGCCCTCTCAATAAGCACCGGGGAGCTGTTTTTT.

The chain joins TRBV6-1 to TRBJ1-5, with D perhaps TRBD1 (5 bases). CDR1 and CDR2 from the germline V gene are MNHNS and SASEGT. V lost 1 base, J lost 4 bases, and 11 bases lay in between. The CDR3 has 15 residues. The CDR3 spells CASSEVRGVNQPQHF. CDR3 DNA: TGTGCCAGCAGTGAAGTCAGAGGGGTTAATCAGCCCCAGCATTTT.

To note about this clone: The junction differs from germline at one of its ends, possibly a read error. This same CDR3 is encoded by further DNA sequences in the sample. DNA of the CDR3: TGTGCCACCAGCAGAGATTCAAAAAACATTCAATACTTC. Its protein is CATSRDSKNIQYF. The chain couples TRBV15 to TRBJ2-4; no firm D call. The CDR3 has 13 residues. Germline V gene lookup returns CDR1 LNHNV and CDR2 YYDKDF (reference sequence).

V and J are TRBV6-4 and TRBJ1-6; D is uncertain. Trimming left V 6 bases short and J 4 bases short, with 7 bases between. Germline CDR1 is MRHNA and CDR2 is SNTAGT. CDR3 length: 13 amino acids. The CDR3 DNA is TGTGCCAGCAGAAGGGATTATAATTCACCCCTCCACTTT. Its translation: CASRRDYNSPLHF.

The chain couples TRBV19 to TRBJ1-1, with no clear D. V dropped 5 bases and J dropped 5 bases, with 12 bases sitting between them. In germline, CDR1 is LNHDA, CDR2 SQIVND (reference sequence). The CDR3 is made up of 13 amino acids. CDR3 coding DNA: TGTGCCAGTAGTGTCTCGACGAGGACTGAAGCTTTCTTT. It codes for CASSVSTRTEAFF. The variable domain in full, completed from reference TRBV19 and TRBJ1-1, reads DGGITQSPKYLFRKEGQNVTLSCEQNLNHDAMYWYRQDPGQGLRLIYYSQIVNDFQKGDIAEGYSVSREKKESFPLTVTSAQKNPTAFYLCASSVSTRTEAFFGQGTRLTVV.

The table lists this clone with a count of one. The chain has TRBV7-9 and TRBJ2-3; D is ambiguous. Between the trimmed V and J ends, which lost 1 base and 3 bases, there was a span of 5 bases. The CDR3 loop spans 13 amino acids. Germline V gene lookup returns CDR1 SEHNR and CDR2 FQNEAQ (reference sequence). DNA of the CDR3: TGTGCCAGCAGCTTAGATGGGACAGATACGCAGTATTTT. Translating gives CASSLDGTDTQYF.

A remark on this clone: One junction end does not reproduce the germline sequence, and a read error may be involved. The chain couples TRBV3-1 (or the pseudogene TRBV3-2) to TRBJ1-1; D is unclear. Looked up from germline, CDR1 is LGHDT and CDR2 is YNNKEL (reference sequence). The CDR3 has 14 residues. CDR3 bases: TGTGCCAGCAGCCAGTGGGCAGAGAACATTGAAGCTTTCTTT. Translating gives CASSQWAENIEAFF.

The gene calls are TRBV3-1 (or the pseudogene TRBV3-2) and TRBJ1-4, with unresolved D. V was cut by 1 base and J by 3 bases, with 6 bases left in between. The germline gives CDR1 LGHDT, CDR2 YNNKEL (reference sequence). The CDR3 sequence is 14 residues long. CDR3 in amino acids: CASSQGRSNEKLFF. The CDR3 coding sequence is TGTGCCAGCAGCCAAGGGAGGTCTAATGAAAAACTGTTTTTT.

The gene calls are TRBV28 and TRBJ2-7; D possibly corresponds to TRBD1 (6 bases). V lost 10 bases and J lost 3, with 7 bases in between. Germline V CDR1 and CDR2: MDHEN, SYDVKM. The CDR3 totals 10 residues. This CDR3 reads CATGHYEQYF. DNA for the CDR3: TGTGCCACGGGACACTACGAGCAGTACTTC.

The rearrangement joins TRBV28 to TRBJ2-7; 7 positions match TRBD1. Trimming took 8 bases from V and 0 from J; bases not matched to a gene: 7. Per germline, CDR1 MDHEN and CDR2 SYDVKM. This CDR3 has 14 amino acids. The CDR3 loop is CASRQGGSSYEQYF. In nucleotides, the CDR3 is TGTGCCAGCCGACAGGGTGGGAGCTCCTACGAGCAGTACTTC.

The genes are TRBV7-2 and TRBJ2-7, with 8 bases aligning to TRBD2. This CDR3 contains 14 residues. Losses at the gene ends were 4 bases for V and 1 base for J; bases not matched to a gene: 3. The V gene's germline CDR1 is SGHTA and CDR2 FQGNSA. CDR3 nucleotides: TGTGCCAGCAGCTCGAGACTAGCGTCCTACGAGCAGTACTTC. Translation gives CASSSRLASYEQYF.

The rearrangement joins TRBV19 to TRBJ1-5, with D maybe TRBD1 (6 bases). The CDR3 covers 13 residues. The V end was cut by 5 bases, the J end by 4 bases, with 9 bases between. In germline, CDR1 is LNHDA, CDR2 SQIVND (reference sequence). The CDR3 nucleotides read TGTGCCAGTAGTCGGACAGCTAATCAGCCCCAGCATTTT. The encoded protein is CASSRTANQPQHF.